The source of this T cell receptor (beta chain) is a study of T cells in Graves' hyperthyroidism and ophthalmopathy. On the study more broadly: It was at initial diagnosis, before any treatment, that peripheral blood was collected. Notes on the study in general: Ophthalmopathy, as predicted by the model, came a median 6.5 months after the prediction. Most clonotypes expanded in thyroid above 0.001 were likewise present in blood. Ophthalmopathy was distinguished from stable hyperthyroidism by 13 V-J signatures.

Authors of the study amplified TCR beta CDR3 regions from RNA transcripts. Researchers ran a first-round RT-PCR on the TCR CDR3 using the HTBI primer set. TCRdb ran MiXCR on the multiplex PCR reads and lists one entry per CDR3 protein. The sample shows 95,000 to 110,000 distinct CDR3 sequences, 45% to 50% of them seen only once. This CDR3 is 8 amino acids long. The V end was cut by 8 bases, the J end by 6 bases, with 2 bases between. Turning to this clonotype: Its antigen is not known. A far larger clone lies a single base away; this is likely a read error.

The sequenced material came from blood. The receptor was isolated from a middle-aged man with Graves' hyperthyroidism. This chain joins TRBV12-3 or TRBV12-4 and TRBJ2-7, with D unclear. This CDR3 reads CASCEQYF. In DNA, the CDR3 is TGTGCCAGCTGCGAGCAGTACTTC.